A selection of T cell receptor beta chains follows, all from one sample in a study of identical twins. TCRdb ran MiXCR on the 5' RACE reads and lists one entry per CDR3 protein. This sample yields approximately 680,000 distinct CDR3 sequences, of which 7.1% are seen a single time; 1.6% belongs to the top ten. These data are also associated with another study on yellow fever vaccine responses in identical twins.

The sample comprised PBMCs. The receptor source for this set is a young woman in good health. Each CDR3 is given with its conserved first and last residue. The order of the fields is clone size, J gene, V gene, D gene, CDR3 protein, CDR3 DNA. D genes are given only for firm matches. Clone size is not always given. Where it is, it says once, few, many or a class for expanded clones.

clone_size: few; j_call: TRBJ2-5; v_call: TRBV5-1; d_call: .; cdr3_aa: CASSTTGSTLVETQYF; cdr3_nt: TGCGCCAGCAGCACGACAGGTTCCACGTTGGTAGAGACCCAGTACTTC
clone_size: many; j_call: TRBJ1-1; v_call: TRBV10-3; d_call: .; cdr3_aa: CAISALDRKAFF; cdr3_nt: TGTGCCATCAGTGCCCTGGACAGAAAAGCTTTCTTT
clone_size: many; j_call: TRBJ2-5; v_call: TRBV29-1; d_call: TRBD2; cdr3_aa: CSVEVGLAGGQETQYF; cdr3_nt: TGCAGCGTTGAAGTAGGACTAGCGGGAGGGCAAGAGACCCAGTACTTC
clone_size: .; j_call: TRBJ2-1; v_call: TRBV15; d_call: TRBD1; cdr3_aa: CATSSPRGTGVYNEQFF; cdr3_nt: TGTGCCACCAGCAGTCCCCGGGGGACAGGGGTCTACAATGAGCAGTTCTTC
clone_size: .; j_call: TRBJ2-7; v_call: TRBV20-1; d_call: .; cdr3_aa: CSARDSGAYEQYF; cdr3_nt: TGCAGTGCTAGAGATTCGGGGGCCTACGAGCAGTACTTC
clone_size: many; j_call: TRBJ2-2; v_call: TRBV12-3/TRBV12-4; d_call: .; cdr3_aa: CASSLREVATGELFF; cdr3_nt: TGTGCCAGCAGTTTAAGGGAGGTAGCGACCGGGGAGCTGTTTTTT
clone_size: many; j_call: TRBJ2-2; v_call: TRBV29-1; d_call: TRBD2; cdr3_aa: CSVELPSGNTGELFF; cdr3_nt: TGCAGCGTTGAACTGCCTAGCGGGAACACCGGGGAGCTGTTTTTT
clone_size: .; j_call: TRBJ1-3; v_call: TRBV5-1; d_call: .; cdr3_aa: CASRRDGSSGNTIYF; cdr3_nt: TGCGCCAGCAGGAGGGACGGTAGCTCTGGAAACACCATATATTTT
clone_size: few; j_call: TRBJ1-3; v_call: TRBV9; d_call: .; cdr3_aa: CASSPVSSGNTIYF; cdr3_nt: TGTGCCAGCAGCCCCGTCAGCTCTGGAAACACCATATATTTT
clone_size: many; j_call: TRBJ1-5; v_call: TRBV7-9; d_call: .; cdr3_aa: CASSSIQEISNQPQHF; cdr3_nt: TGTGCCAGCAGCTCCATCCAGGAGATTAGCAATCAGCCCCAGCATTTT
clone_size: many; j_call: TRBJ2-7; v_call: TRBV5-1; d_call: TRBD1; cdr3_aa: CASSGRRTGYYEQYF; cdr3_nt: TGCGCCAGCAGCGGGAGACGGACAGGGTACTACGAGCAGTACTTC
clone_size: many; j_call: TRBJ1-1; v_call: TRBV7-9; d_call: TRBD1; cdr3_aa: CASSLAPLTDRGAEAFF; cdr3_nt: TGTGCCAGCAGCTTAGCCCCCCTGACCGACAGGGGCGCTGAAGCTTTCTTT
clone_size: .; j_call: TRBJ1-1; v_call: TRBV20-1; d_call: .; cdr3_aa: CSANPGRTEAFF; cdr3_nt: TGCAGTGCCAACCCGGGACGAACAGAAGCTTTCTTT
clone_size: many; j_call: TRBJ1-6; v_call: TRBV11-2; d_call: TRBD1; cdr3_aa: CASSLRTGDINSPLHF; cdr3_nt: TGTGCCAGCAGCCTACGGACAGGGGATATTAATTCACCCCTCCACTTT
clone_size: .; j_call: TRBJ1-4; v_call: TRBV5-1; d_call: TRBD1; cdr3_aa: CASSLDGTGAEKLFF; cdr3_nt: TGCGCCAGCAGCTTGGATGGGACAGGGGCTGAAAAACTGTTTTTT
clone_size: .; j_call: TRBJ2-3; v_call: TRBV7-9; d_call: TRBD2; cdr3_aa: CASSFGSGRPSTDTQYF; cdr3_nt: TGTGCCAGCAGCTTCGGTAGCGGGAGACCTAGCACAGATACGCAGTATTTT
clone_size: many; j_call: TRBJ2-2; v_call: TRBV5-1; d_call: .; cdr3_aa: CASSLGSQGTGELFF; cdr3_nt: TGCGCCAGCAGCTTGGGGTCCCAAGGGACCGGGGAGCTGTTTTTT
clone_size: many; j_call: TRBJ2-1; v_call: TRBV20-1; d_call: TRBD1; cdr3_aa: CRILRGFDNEQFF; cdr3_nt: TGCAGGATCCTCAGGGGGTTTGACAATGAGCAGTTCTTC
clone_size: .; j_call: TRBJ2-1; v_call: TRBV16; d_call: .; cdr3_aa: CATNIGSSYNEQFF; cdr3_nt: TGTGCCACAAACATAGGGAGCTCCTACAATGAGCAGTTCTTC
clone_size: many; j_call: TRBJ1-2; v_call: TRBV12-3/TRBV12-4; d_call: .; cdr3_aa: CASSVSGYGYTF; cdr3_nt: TGTGCCAGCAGTGTGTCAGGCTATGGCTACACCTTC
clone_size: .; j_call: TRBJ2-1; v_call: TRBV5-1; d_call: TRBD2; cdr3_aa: CASSTAGTSGYNEQFF; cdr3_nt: TGCGCCAGCAGCACCGCCGGGACTAGCGGCTACAATGAGCAGTTCTTC
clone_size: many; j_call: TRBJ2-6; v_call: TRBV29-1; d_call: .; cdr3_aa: CSVEPNSGANVLTF; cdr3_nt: TGCAGCGTTGAACCTAACTCTGGGGCCAACGTCCTGACTTTC
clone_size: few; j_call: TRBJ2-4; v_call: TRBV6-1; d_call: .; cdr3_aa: CASSDKQGGGNIQYF; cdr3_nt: TGTGCCAGCAGTGACAAACAGGGAGGGGGAAACATTCAGTACTTC
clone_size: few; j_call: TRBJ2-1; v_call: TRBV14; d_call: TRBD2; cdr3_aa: CASSQEGAMGLAGSYNEQFF; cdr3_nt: TGTGCCAGCAGCCAGGAAGGCGCGATGGGACTAGCGGGTTCCTACAATGAGCAGTTCTTC
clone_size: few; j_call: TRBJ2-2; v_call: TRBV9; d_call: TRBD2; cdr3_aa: CASSAGLAGGTGELFF; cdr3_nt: TGTGCCAGCAGCGCGGGACTAGCGGGTGGCACCGGGGAGCTGTTTTTT
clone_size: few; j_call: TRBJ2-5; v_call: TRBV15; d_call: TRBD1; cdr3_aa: CATRTVQGETQYF; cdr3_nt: TGTGCCACCAGAACAGTACAGGGGGAGACCCAGTACTTC
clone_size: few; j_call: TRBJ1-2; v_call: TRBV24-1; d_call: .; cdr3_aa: CATSPGDYGYTF; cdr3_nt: TGTGCCACCAGTCCAGGGGACTATGGCTACACCTTC
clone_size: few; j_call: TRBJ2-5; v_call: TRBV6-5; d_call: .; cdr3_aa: CASSYSGGKETQYF; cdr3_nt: TGTGCCAGCAGTTACTCTGGCGGGAAGGAGACCCAGTACTTC
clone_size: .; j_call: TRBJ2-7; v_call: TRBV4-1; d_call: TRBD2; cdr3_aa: CASSQVRAGVTDEQYF; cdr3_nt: TGCGCCAGCAGCCAAGTTCGGGCGGGAGTAACGGACGAGCAGTACTTC
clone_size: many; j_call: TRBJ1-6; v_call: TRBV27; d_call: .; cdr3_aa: CASSSLGQSGNSPLHF; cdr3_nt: TGTGCCAGCAGTTCCTTGGGGCAGTCGGGTAATTCACCCCTCCACTTT
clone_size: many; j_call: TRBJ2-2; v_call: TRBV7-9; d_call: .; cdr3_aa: CASSSKGAGELFF; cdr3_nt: TGTGCCAGCAGCTCGAAGGGGGCCGGGGAGCTGTTTTTT
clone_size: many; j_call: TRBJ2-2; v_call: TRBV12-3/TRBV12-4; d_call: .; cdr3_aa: CASSLRRPGGELFF; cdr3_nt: TGTGCCAGCAGTCTCAGACGTCCCGGCGGGGAGCTGTTTTTT
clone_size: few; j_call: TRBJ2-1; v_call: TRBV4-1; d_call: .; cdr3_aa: CASSQDGLGAGEQFF; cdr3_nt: TGCGCCAGCAGCCAAGATGGCCTAGGGGCGGGTGAGCAGTTCTTC
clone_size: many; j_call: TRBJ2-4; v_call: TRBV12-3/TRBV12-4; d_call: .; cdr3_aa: CASSSGVYSKNIQYF; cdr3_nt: TGTGCCAGCAGTTCCGGAGTTTACTCCAAAAACATTCAGTACTTC
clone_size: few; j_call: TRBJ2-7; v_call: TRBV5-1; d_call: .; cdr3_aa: CASSLGIASYEQYF; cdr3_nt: TGCGCCAGCAGCTTGGGTATAGCCTCCTACGAGCAGTACTTC
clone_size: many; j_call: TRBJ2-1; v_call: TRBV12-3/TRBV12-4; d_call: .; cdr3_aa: CASSHQGKQFF; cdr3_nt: TGTGCCAGCAGCCACCAGGGAAAGCAGTTCTTC
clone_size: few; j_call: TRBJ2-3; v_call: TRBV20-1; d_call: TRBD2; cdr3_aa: CSATSPSGSTDTQYF; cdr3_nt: TGCAGTGCGACATCTCCTAGCGGGAGCACAGATACGCAGTATTTT
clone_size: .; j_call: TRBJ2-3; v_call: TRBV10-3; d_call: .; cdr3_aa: CAIRGDRSTDTQYF; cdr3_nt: TGTGCCATCAGAGGCGACCGAAGCACAGATACGCAGTATTTT
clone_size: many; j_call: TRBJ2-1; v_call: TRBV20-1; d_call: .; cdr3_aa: CSAPPEGIGYNEQFF; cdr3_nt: TGCAGTGCCCCCCCAGAGGGTATTGGGTACAATGAGCAGTTCTTC
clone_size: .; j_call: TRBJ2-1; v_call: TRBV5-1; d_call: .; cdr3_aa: CASSRDLPHEQFF; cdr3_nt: TGCGCCAGCAGCAGGGACTTACCACATGAGCAGTTCTTC
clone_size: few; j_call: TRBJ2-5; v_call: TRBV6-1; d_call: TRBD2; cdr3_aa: CASSSPGLAAETQYF; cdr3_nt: TGTGCCAGCAGCTCACCGGGACTAGCGGCAGAGACCCAGTACTTC
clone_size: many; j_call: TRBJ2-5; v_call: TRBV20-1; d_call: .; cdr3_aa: CSAKQETQYF; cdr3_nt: TGCAGTGCTAAGCAAGAGACCCAGTACTTC
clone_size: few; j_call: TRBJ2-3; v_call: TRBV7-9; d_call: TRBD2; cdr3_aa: CASSPGGVSTDTQYF; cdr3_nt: TGTGCCAGCAGCCCCGGGGGGGTAAGCACAGATACGCAGTATTTT
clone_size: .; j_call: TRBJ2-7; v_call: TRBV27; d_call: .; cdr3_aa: CASSPDRGLGSYEQYF; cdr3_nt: TGTGCCAGCAGTCCAGACCGCGGACTGGGCTCCTACGAGCAGTACTTC
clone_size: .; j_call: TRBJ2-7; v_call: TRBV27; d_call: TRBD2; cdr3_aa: CASSLGLAGTEQYF; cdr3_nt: TGTGCCAGCAGTCTCGGACTAGCGGGTACCGAGCAGTACTTC
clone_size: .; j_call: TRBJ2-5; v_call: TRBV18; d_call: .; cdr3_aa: CASSVGVRETQYF; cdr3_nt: TGTGCCAGCTCAGTAGGGGTGCGAGAGACCCAGTACTTC
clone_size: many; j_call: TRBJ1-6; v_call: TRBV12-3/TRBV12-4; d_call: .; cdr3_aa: CASSRVVGDGVSPLHF; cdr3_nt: TGTGCCAGCAGCCGTGTAGTGGGCGACGGGGTTTCACCCCTCCACTTT
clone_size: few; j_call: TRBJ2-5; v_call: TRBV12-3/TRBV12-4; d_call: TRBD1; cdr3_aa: CASRAQGETQYF; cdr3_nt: TGTGCCAGCAGAGCACAGGGGGAGACCCAGTACTTC
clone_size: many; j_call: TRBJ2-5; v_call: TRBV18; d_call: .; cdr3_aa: CASSPLGIQETQYF; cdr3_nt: TGTGCCAGCTCACCACTTGGGATCCAGGAGACCCAGTACTTC
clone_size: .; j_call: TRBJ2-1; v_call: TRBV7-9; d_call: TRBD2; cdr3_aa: CASSLAAAGLGNNEQFF; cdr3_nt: TGTGCCAGCAGCTTAGCGGCCGCGGGACTAGGCAACAATGAGCAGTTCTTC
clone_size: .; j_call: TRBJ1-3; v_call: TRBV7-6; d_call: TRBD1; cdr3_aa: CASSSRGQGQGNTIYF; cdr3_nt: TGTGCCAGCAGCTCCAGAGGACAGGGCCAAGGAAACACCATATATTTT
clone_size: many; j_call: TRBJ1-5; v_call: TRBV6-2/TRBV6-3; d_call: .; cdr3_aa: CASSYRRVGGNQPQHF; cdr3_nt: TGTGCCAGCAGTTACAGGAGGGTTGGGGGCAATCAGCCCCAGCATTTT
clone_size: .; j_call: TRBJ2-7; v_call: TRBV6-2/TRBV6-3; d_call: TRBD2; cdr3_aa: CASNPTGGYEQYF; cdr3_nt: TGTGCCAGCAACCCGACGGGGGGCTACGAGCAGTACTTC
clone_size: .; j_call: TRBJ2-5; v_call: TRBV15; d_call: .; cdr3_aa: CATSRDKTLGTQYF; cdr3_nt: TGTGCCACCAGCAGAGATAAGACCCTGGGGACCCAGTACTTC
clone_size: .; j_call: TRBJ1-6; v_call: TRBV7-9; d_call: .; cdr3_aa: CASSLDPDGSPLHF; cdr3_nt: TGTGCCAGCAGCTTAGACCCGGACGGTTCACCCCTCCACTTT
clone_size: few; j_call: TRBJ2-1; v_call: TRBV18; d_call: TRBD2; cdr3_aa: CASSPDRLLAGAHNEQFF; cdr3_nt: TGTGCCAGCTCACCGGATAGGCTACTAGCGGGCGCCCACAATGAGCAGTTCTTC
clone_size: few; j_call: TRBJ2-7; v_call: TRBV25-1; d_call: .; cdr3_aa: CASSEFSGLFLHEQYF; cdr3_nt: TGTGCCAGCAGTGAATTCAGCGGCCTCTTTCTCCACGAGCAGTACTTC